This TCR beta chain was observed in a study of blood T cells in healthy people across ages. Through a sample-barcoded 5' primer and a J-beta primer mix, a second PCR was run for roughly 6 to 12 cycles. Each cDNA molecule was tagged by a template-switch adaptor with 12 random nucleotides. A single record per CDR3 protein comes from TCRdb applying MiXCR to the 5' RACE reads. The table shows 1.8 million or so distinct CDR3 sequences, with more than 35% occurring only once. This TCR was sampled from a human donor in good health. The sample consisted of blood.

The CDR3 bases are TGTGCCAGCAGTGTTGAGGCAGAGAGCAATCAGCCCCAGCATTTT. Residues: CASSVEAESNQPQHF. This chain joins TRBV2 and TRBJ1-5, with no clear D. Trimming pared 4 bases from V and 1 base from J, leaving 11 bases between. Germline assignment: CDR1 SNHLY and CDR2 FYNNEI. This CDR3 contains 15 residues.